This T cell receptor (beta chain) came from a study of blood T cells in healthy people across ages. PCR was performed a second time for about 6 to 11 cycles using a sample-barcoded 5' primer and a J-beta primer mix. Carrying 12 random nucleotides, a template-switch adaptor labeled each individual cDNA molecule. TCRdb ran MiXCR on the 5' RACE reads and lists one entry per CDR3 protein. The sample yields 500,000 to 600,000 distinct CDR3 sequences, 25% to 30% seen once. The donors, healthy Caucasians from Russia, were aged roughly 6 to 90. From germline, CDR1 is SEHNR and CDR2 FQNEAQ (reference sequence). Between the trimmed V and J ends, which lost 0 bases and 5 bases, there was a span of 13 bases. The CDR3 loop spans 15 amino acids.

The sequence was obtained from a woman in her 70s in good health. The V call is TRBV7-9, the J call TRBJ1-2; a weak D match, TRBD1 (5 bases). The source material was blood. In nucleotides, the CDR3 is TGTGCCAGCAGCTTAGCGGGCAGGGAATCATATGGCTACACCTTC. Residues: CASSLAGRESYGYTF.